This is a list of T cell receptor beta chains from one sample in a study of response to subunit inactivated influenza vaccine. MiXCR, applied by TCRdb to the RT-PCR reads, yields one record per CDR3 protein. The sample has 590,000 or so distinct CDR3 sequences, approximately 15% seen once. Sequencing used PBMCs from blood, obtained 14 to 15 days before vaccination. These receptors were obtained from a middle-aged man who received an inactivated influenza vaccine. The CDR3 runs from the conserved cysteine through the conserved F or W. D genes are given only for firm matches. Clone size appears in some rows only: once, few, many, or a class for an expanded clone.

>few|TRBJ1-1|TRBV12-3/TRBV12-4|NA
TGTGCCAGCAGATTGGACACCCGGGGCACTGAAGCTTTCTTT
CASRLDTRGTEAFF
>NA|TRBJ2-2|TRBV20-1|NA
TGCAGTGCTAGAGCACCGAACACCGGGGAGCTGTTTTTT
CSARAPNTGELFF
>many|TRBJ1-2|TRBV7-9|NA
TGTGCCAGCAGCTTAGCTGGGGCTGGCTATGGCTACACCTTC
CASSLAGAGYGYTF
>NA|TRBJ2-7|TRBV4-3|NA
TGCGCCAGCAGCCAAGATTGGAGGAGCTACGAGCAGTACTTC
CASSQDWRSYEQYF
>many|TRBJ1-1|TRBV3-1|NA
TGTGCCAGCAGCCCTGGGGGATCTGAAGCTTTCTTT
CASSPGGSEAFF
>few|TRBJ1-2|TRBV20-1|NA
TGCAGTGCTAGACAGGGCTTCTATGGCTACACCTTC
CSARQGFYGYTF
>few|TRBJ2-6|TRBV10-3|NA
TGTGCCATCAGCCGTCATGGCTCTGGGGCCAACGTCCTGACTTTC
CAISRHGSGANVLTF
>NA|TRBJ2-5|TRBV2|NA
TGTGCCAGCAGTGATCCCCTCCGAGAGACCCAGTACTTC
CASSDPLRETQYF
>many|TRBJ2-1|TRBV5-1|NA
TGCGCCAGCAGCTTGGACTATTACAATGAGCAGTTCTTC
CASSLDYYNEQFF
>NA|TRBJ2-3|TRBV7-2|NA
TGTGCCAGCAGTCTAACACGGGTTAACACAGATACGCAGTATTTT
CASSLTRVNTDTQYF
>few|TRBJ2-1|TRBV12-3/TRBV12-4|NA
TGTGCCAGCAGTTTAAGGCCCGACTACACCGTTAACAATGAGCAGTTCTTC
CASSLRPDYTVNNEQFF
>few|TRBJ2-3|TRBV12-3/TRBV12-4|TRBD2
TGTGCCAGCAGACCTAGCGGGGCCGGGGGCACAGATACGCAGTATTTT
CASRPSGAGGTDTQYF
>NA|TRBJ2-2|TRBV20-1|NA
TGCAGTGCTAGAGACAGGGGGGAAACCGGGGAGCTGTTTTTT
CSARDRGETGELFF
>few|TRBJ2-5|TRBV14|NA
TGTGCCAGCAGCCAGCGGGCCCAAGGGCGGCAAGAGACCCAGTACTTC
CASSQRAQGRQETQYF
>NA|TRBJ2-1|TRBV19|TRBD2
TGTGCCAGTAGTATCTTGGCTAGCGGGGCGTATTCCTACAATGAGCAGTTCTTC
CASSILASGAYSYNEQFF
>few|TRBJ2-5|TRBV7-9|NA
TGTGCCAGCAGCCCTAACTCACTTGCTTTTCGAGAGACCCAGTACTTC
CASSPNSLAFRETQYF
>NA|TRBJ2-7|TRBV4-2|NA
TGTGCCAGCAGCCACCCAGGGAGTCCTACGGAGCAGTACTTC
CASSHPGSPTEQYF
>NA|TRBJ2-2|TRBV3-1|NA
TGTGCCAGCAGCCGCGAGTTCTTAACCTACACCGGGGAGCTGTTTTTT
CASSREFLTYTGELFF
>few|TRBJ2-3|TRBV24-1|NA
TGTGCCACCAGTGATATAAACACAGATACGCAGTATTTT
CATSDINTDTQYF
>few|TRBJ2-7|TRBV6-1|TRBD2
TGTGCCAGCAACAGAAATAGCGGGAGGGACGAGCAGTACTTC
CASNRNSGRDEQYF
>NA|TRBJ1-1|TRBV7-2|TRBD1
TGTGCCAGCAGCTTAGCCCCGACAGGGGGCTTTAACACTGAAGCTTTCTTT
CASSLAPTGGFNTEAFF
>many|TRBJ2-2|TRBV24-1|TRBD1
TGTGCCACCGGGACAGGGTCGTTCGGGGAGCTGTTTTTT
CATGTGSFGELFF
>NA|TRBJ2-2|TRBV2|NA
TGTGCCAGCAGTGAAACCTCTCCGGGGACGAACACCGGGGAGCTGTTTTTT
CASSETSPGTNTGELFF
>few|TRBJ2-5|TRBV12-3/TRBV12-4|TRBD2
TGTGCCAGCAGTTTTGGTCTAGCGGGGGGGCAGAGAGAGACCCAGTACTTC
CASSFGLAGGQRETQYF
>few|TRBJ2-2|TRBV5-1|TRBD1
TGCGCCAGCCAGGGACAGCCCGACACCGGGGAGCTGTTTTTT
CASQGQPDTGELFF
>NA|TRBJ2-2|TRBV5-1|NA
TGCGCCAGCATAAAAATACCAGGCGCCGGGGAGCTGTTTTTT
CASIKIPGAGELFF
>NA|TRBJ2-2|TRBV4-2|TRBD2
TGTGCCAGCAGCCAAGAAATAGCGGGATTGGCTCCCGGGGAGCTGTTTTTT
CASSQEIAGLAPGELFF
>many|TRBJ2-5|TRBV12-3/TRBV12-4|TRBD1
TGTGCCAGCAGTTTGGGGGGACAGGGACTTGGGGCCCAGTACTTC
CASSLGGQGLGAQYF
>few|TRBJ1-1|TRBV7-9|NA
TGTGCCAGCAGCATCCGACGGGACGCCACTGAAGCTTTCTTT
CASSIRRDATEAFF
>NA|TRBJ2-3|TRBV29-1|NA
TGCAGTCCTGGGGCTGGGATGGGCAACACAGATACGCAGTATTTT
CSPGAGMGNTDTQYF
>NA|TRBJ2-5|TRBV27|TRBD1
TGTGCCAGCAGACCGGGACAGGGACCGAGGGAGACCCAGTACTTC
CASRPGQGPRETQYF
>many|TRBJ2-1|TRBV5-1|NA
TGCGCCAGCGGCCGGGACACAGCCTACAATGAGCAGTTCTTC
CASGRDTAYNEQFF
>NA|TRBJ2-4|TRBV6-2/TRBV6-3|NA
TGTGCCAGCAGTTACGGTGGGAGTAACATTCAGTACTTC
CASSYGGSNIQYF
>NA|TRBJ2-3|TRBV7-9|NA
TGTGCCAGCAGCTTAGTGGGCAGGGGAGCAGATACGCAGTATTTT
CASSLVGRGADTQYF
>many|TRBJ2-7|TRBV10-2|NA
TGCGCCAGCAGTGGGTCTAAGGGGGCCTACGAGCAGTACTTC
CASSGSKGAYEQYF
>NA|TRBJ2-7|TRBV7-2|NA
TGTGCCAGCAGCTTAAAAGACAGCTCCTACGAGCAGTACTTC
CASSLKDSSYEQYF
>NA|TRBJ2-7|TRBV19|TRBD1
TGTGCCAGTAGTAGGGACAGAGGTTTCGAGCAGTACTTC
CASSRDRGFEQYF
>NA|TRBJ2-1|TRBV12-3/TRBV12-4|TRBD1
TGTGCCAGCAGTTTGGGGACAGGGATCCTCAGTGAGCAGTTCTTC
CASSLGTGILSEQFF
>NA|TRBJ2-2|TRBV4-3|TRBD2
TGCGCCAGCAGCCAATTGGGGGGGGGCACCGGGGAGCTGTTTTTT
CASSQLGGGTGELFF
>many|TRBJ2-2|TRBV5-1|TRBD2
TGCGCCAGCAGCTTGGAGGTAGCGGGGAACACCGGGGAGCTGTTTTTT
CASSLEVAGNTGELFF
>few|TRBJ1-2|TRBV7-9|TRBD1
TGTGCCAGCAGCCCCGGGACAGCTAGCGATCCCTATGGCTACACCTTC
CASSPGTASDPYGYTF
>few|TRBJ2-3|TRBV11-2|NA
TGTGCCAGCAGGACTCTTCGGAGAGATACGCAGTATTTT
CASRTLRRDTQYF
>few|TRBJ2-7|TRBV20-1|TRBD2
TGCAGTGCCAAAACTAGCGGGAGCTCCTACGAGCAGTACTTC
CSAKTSGSSYEQYF